Listed below are T cell receptor beta chains from one sample, sequenced in a study of blood T cell repertoires in COVID-19. Libraries were prepared by immunoSEQ multiplex PCR; TCRdb keeps only in-frame clonotypes and omits some of them. The table records 170,000 or so clones, around four fifths of them present only once. The material sequenced was peripheral blood. The receptor set was obtained from a man aged 65 to 79 with active or convalescent COVID-19. The CDR3 runs from the conserved cysteine through the conserved F or W. A D gene is named only where the DNA matches it firmly. The size field is filled for only some rows; it gives once, few, many or a size class.

abundance	j_gene	v_gene	d_gene	CDR3nt	CDR3aa
few	TRBJ2-3	TRBV19	TRBD2	TGTGCCAGTAGTATAAGCGGGGGCTGGACAGATACGCAGTATTTT	CASSISGGWTDTQYF
-	TRBJ2-6	TRBV11-3	TRBD1	TGTGCCAGCAGCTCGACAGGGACCAACGTCCTGACTTTC	CASSSTGTNVLTF
-	TRBJ2-7	TRBV19	TRBD1	TGTGCCAGTAGTGATATCGGGACAGGGTTGTACGAGCAGTACTTC	CASSDIGTGLYEQYF
once	TRBJ1-2	TRBV21-1	-	TGTGCCAGCAGCAAAACGGTCTGGGCAGGGGGCCCCTTC	CASSKTVWAGGPF
few	TRBJ1-3	TRBV6-5	TRBD1	TGTGCCAGCGGGCCGGGACAGGGCTCTGGAAACACCATATATTTT	CASGPGQGSGNTIYF
once	TRBJ2-1	TRBV18	TRBD2	TGTGCCAGCTCACCCCCCGGAGTAGCGGGAGGGCTGAGTGAGCAGTTCTTC	CASSPPGVAGGLSEQFF
-	TRBJ1-2	TRBV6-1	-	TGTGCCAGCAGTGAGCACAGACGAGACTACACCTTC	CASSEHRRDYTF
-	TRBJ1-1	TRBV10-2	-	TGCGCCAGCAGCCCTATATACCCTGAAGCTTTCTTT	CASSPIYPEAFF
-	TRBJ1-4	TRBV27	-	TGTGCCAGCGCATTAAAGGGGTGGAAGAATGAAAAACTGTTTTTT	CASALKGWKNEKLFF
-	TRBJ1-4	TRBV30	-	TGTGCCTGGAGTGCAAGACAGCTAAATGAAAAACTGTTTTTT	CAWSARQLNEKLFF
-	TRBJ1-5	TRBV14	TRBD1	TGTGCCAGCAGCCAAGGAGGACAGGGAACTCAGCCCCAGCATTTT	CASSQGGQGTQPQHF
-	TRBJ2-5	TRBV13	TRBD1	TGTGCCAGCAGCCTCCGGACAGGGGGCGAAGAGACCCAGTACTTC	CASSLRTGGEETQYF
-	TRBJ2-2	TRBV30	TRBD1	TGTGCCTGGATAAAACAGGGGCGGGACACCGGGGAGCTGTTTTTT	CAWIKQGRDTGELFF
-	TRBJ1-2	TRBV6-5	-	TGTGCCAGCAGTTATTTGACAGCAACGACCAACTATGGCTACACCTTC	CASSYLTATTNYGYTF
-	TRBJ2-7	TRBV6-6	-	TGTGCCAGCAGTCTCTCCACGGGTCACGAGCAGTACTTC	CASSLSTGHEQYF
-	TRBJ2-1	TRBV5-1	-	TGCGCCAGCAGCTCCACTTCTCTTCCAAACGGTGAGCAGTTCTTC	CASSSTSLPNGEQFF
many	TRBJ2-2	TRBV5-1	TRBD2	TGCGCCAGCAGTCTTGGACTAGCGGGGATCACCGGGGAGCTGTTTTTT	CASSLGLAGITGELFF
once	TRBJ1-5	TRBV23-1	-	TGCGCCAGCAGTCAACAAGTTTCGACTAGGAGGTTTGAAGGCAATCAGCCCCAGCATTTT	CASSQQVSTRRFEGNQPQHF
-	TRBJ1-1	TRBV6-6	-	TGTGCCAGCAGCCCCGTAGGGGGGAACACTGAAGCTTTCTTT	CASSPVGGNTEAFF
once	TRBJ1-2	TRBV29-1	-	TGCAGCGTGGTAGGGACCGCGGGGAACTATGGCTACACCTTC	CSVVGTAGNYGYTF
few	TRBJ1-2	TRBV11-2	TRBD1	TGTGCCAGCAGCTCAACAACGACAGGGAACTATGGCTACACCTTC	CASSSTTTGNYGYTF
-	TRBJ2-7	TRBV7-9	-	TGTGCCAGCAGCTTAGCGCCGGGCTACGAGCAGTACTTC	CASSLAPGYEQYF
-	TRBJ2-5	TRBV7-8	-	TGTGCCAGCAGCTTATTGCGAGACCAAGAGACCCAGTACTTC	CASSLLRDQETQYF
-	TRBJ1-2	TRBV10-3	TRBD1	TGTGCCATCAGTGAAGGGACAGCCGAGGGGAACTATGGCTACACCTTC	CAISEGTAEGNYGYTF
-	TRBJ2-1	TRBV28	TRBD2	TGTGCCAGCAGTTCGGTCCTAGCGGGAGGAAACAATGAGCAGTTCTTC	CASSSVLAGGNNEQFF
-	TRBJ2-3	TRBV3-1/TRBV3-2	-	TGTGCCAGCAGCCCTACCGACACAGATACGCAGTATTTT	CASSPTDTDTQYF
once	TRBJ1-2	TRBV3-1/TRBV3-2	-	TGTGCCAGCAGCCAGGGCAGGACAGACTATGGCTACACCTTC	CASSQGRTDYGYTF
once	TRBJ1-4	TRBV19	-	TGTGCCAGTAGTATATCACAGATTAATGAAAAACTGTTTTTT	CASSISQINEKLFF
-	TRBJ1-4	TRBV28	-	TGTGCCAGCAATACAGGTGGGGTGGATGAAAAACTGTTTTTT	CASNTGGVDEKLFF
-	TRBJ1-2	TRBV18	TRBD1	TGTGCCAGCTCACTGCGATTGGCAGGGGGCTTTGGCTACACCTTC	CASSLRLAGGFGYTF
-	TRBJ2-3	TRBV6-1	-	TGTGCCAGCAGTGATCTAGCAGGGGGGAAAGATACGCAGTATTTT	CASSDLAGGKDTQYF
-	TRBJ2-1	TRBV19	TRBD2	TGTGCCAGTAGTAGGATCGTCGGGGGGAGCTCCTACAATGAGCAGTTCTTC	CASSRIVGGSSYNEQFF
-	TRBJ1-4	TRBV12-3/TRBV12-4	-	TGTGCCAGCAGTTACGGTGGGAGTGAAAAACTGTTTTTT	CASSYGGSEKLFF
-	TRBJ2-4	TRBV6-5	-	TGTGCCAGCAGTCTACAGGGCGTGGACATTCAGTACTTC	CASSLQGVDIQYF
-	TRBJ2-1	TRBV18	-	TGTGCCAGCTCACCCATTAACAATAATGAGCAGTTCTTC	CASSPINNNEQFF
-	TRBJ1-4	TRBV28	-	TGTGCCAGCAGTTTTAGGGGAAGTAATGAAAAACTGTTTTTT	CASSFRGSNEKLFF
-	TRBJ2-2	TRBV9	-	TGTGCCAGCAACGGAGATTCAGGGTCCACCGGGGAGCTGTTTTTT	CASNGDSGSTGELFF
-	TRBJ1-1	TRBV19	-	TGTGCCAGTATGCGCGTCGCGGGGGGGAACACTGAAGCTTTCTTT	CASMRVAGGNTEAFF
-	TRBJ1-2	TRBV29-1	-	TGCAGCGTTGAGGGGCCCACAGGAAAATACACCTTC	CSVEGPTGKYTF
-	TRBJ2-2	TRBV12-3/TRBV12-4	-	TGTGCCAGCATCCGGGGGAACACCGGGGAGCTGTTTTTT	CASIRGNTGELFF
-	TRBJ1-5	TRBV30	-	TGTGCCTGGAGTCCACAGACGCAGGCTCAGGCCCAGCATTTT	CAWSPQTQAQAQHF
-	TRBJ2-1	TRBV2	TRBD2	TGTGCCAGCAAACCAGCGGGAGTAGGGTACAATGAGCAGTTCTTC	CASKPAGVGYNEQFF
-	TRBJ1-5	TRBV27	-	TGTGCCAGCAGTTTCGACAGGAATCAGCCCCAGCATTTT	CASSFDRNQPQHF
-	TRBJ2-3	TRBV30	TRBD2	TGTGCCTGGAGTCCTAGCGGTAAAAGGAGGGCTAGCACAGATACGCAGTATTTT	CAWSPSGKRRASTDTQYF